A single T cell receptor (beta chain) is shown here with its context. The repertoire was sequenced with immunoSEQ multiplex PCR; TCRdb's copy has only in-frame clones and lacks some. The table lists 180,000 or so clones, over 85% of them singletons. This record belongs to a study of shared clonotypes between healthy human individuals. This CDR3 comprises 14 residues. Per germline, CDR1 SGHKS and CDR2 YYEKEE (reference sequence). Losses at the gene ends were 6 bases for V and 1 base for J; bases not matched to a gene: 2. The receptor comes from a woman in her 30s in good health. The J gene is TRBJ1-3, the V gene TRBV5-5; 9 nucleotides align to TRBD1. Specimen: naive CD4+ T cells sorted from blood. As for subset: CD45RA+ positively selected. The CDR3 region is CASKTGGSGNTIYF. The CDR3 region has the DNA TGTGCCAGCAAGACAGGGGGATCTGGAAACACCATATATTTT.